Listed below are T cell receptor beta chains from one sample, sequenced in a study of T cell responses to AZD1222 COVID-19 vaccine. Data came from immunoSEQ multiplex PCR; TCRdb stores just in-frame clones and leaves some out. Of around 89,000 clones listed, just over 90% are singletons. The sequenced sample was peripheral blood, obtained on day 0 of AZD1222 vaccination. The receptor set was obtained from an adult in good health. The conserved cysteine and the conserved F or W are not part of the CDR3 here. A D gene is named only where the DNA matches it firmly.

v_gene: TRBV4-1; j_gene: TRBJ2-5; d_gene: -; CDR3aa: ASSQQGQETQY
v_gene: TRBV3-1/TRBV3-2; j_gene: TRBJ1-2; d_gene: -; CDR3aa: ASSQDGSFYGYT
v_gene: TRBV3-1/TRBV3-2; j_gene: TRBJ1-5; d_gene: -; CDR3aa: ASSQTAGEGNQPQH
v_gene: TRBV2; j_gene: TRBJ1-5; d_gene: TRBD1; CDR3aa: ASSGQGPNQPQH
v_gene: TRBV5-4; j_gene: TRBJ2-3; d_gene: -; CDR3aa: ASSLEAAGRDTQY
v_gene: TRBV6-5; j_gene: TRBJ2-7; d_gene: TRBD2; CDR3aa: ASAPSAGGAYEQY
v_gene: TRBV18; j_gene: TRBJ1-5; d_gene: -; CDR3aa: ASSGGNQPQH
v_gene: TRBV4-3; j_gene: TRBJ1-1; d_gene: -; CDR3aa: ASSQRAQGNTEAF
v_gene: TRBV5-4; j_gene: TRBJ2-1; d_gene: TRBD2; CDR3aa: ASSRGGLDSYNEQF
v_gene: TRBV5-1; j_gene: TRBJ2-3; d_gene: -; CDR3aa: ASSLEGVDTQY
v_gene: TRBV2; j_gene: TRBJ1-3; d_gene: -; CDR3aa: ASSENRSGNTIY
v_gene: TRBV3-1/TRBV3-2; j_gene: TRBJ2-3; d_gene: TRBD1; CDR3aa: ASSRERGPIPDTQY
v_gene: TRBV4-1; j_gene: TRBJ2-6; d_gene: -; CDR3aa: ASSHPESGGSSGANVLT
v_gene: TRBV7-2; j_gene: TRBJ2-7; d_gene: -; CDR3aa: ASSLDPPPRDEQY
v_gene: TRBV2; j_gene: TRBJ1-1; d_gene: TRBD1; CDR3aa: AYRDRGFTNTEAF
v_gene: TRBV6-2/TRBV6-3; j_gene: TRBJ1-3; d_gene: -; CDR3aa: ASSYSSVTSGNTIY
v_gene: TRBV28; j_gene: TRBJ1-1; d_gene: TRBD1; CDR3aa: ASSYPGQGARTEAF
v_gene: TRBV5-4; j_gene: TRBJ1-2; d_gene: -; CDR3aa: ASSSGNYGYT
v_gene: TRBV18; j_gene: TRBJ1-1; d_gene: -; CDR3aa: ASSPKQPRDRQNTEAF
v_gene: TRBV24-1; j_gene: TRBJ2-4; d_gene: -; CDR3aa: ATSDHRDLENIQY
v_gene: TRBV25-1; j_gene: TRBJ1-6; d_gene: -; CDR3aa: ASSFTDNSPLH
v_gene: TRBV6-5; j_gene: TRBJ1-1; d_gene: -; CDR3aa: ASSYSIQGDTEAF
v_gene: TRBV18; j_gene: TRBJ1-5; d_gene: -; CDR3aa: ASSPPGRQSSNQPQH
v_gene: TRBV6-6; j_gene: TRBJ1-5; d_gene: -; CDR3aa: ASSYYEAFNQPQH
v_gene: TRBV18; j_gene: TRBJ1-5; d_gene: -; CDR3aa: ASSPNPGPSNQPQH
v_gene: TRBV12-3/TRBV12-4; j_gene: TRBJ1-4; d_gene: -; CDR3aa: ASSAPGEKLF
v_gene: TRBV6-6; j_gene: TRBJ2-5; d_gene: -; CDR3aa: ASRLAQETQY
v_gene: TRBV6-2/TRBV6-3; j_gene: TRBJ2-7; d_gene: -; CDR3aa: ASSLLWGGEQY
v_gene: TRBV12-3/TRBV12-4; j_gene: TRBJ1-2; d_gene: -; CDR3aa: ASSLGVLYGYT
v_gene: TRBV7-2; j_gene: TRBJ1-4; d_gene: -; CDR3aa: ASSLDWTVNEKLF
v_gene: TRBV6-5; j_gene: TRBJ1-4; d_gene: TRBD1; CDR3aa: ASRGTGSEKLF
v_gene: TRBV9; j_gene: TRBJ2-1; d_gene: TRBD2; CDR3aa: ASSVGLASGNEQF
v_gene: TRBV12-3/TRBV12-4; j_gene: TRBJ1-1; d_gene: -; CDR3aa: ASTEGRDTEAF
v_gene: TRBV28; j_gene: TRBJ1-2; d_gene: TRBD1; CDR3aa: ASMTGGTNYGYT
v_gene: TRBV27; j_gene: TRBJ2-2; d_gene: TRBD2; CDR3aa: ASSLRASGGAGKAGELF
v_gene: TRBV11-2; j_gene: TRBJ2-5; d_gene: -; CDR3aa: ASRHRGAQETQY
v_gene: TRBV29-1; j_gene: TRBJ1-3; d_gene: TRBD1; CDR3aa: SVTTGGVFDTIY
v_gene: TRBV5-6; j_gene: TRBJ2-1; d_gene: TRBD2; CDR3aa: ASNPGARLAGEQF
v_gene: TRBV28; j_gene: TRBJ1-6; d_gene: -; CDR3aa: AGSSAQYNSPLH
v_gene: TRBV9; j_gene: TRBJ2-7; d_gene: -; CDR3aa: ASSVATGPSHEQY
v_gene: TRBV3-1/TRBV3-2; j_gene: TRBJ2-7; d_gene: -; CDR3aa: ASSLNSDSYEQY
v_gene: TRBV18; j_gene: TRBJ1-5; d_gene: -; CDR3aa: ASSTVGGDQPQH
v_gene: TRBV7-2; j_gene: TRBJ1-1; d_gene: -; CDR3aa: ASSLMARGMNTEAF